These 13 T cell receptor beta chains were sequenced from one sample in a study of blood T cells in healthy people across ages. Combining a sample-barcoded 5' primer with a J-beta primer mix, a second PCR ran for 7 to 11 cycles. In TCRdb, the 5' RACE reads were re-called with MiXCR into one record per CDR3 protein. The sample carries about 1.1 million distinct CDR3 sequences, roughly two fifths recorded once. Input material: blood. The receptors come from a man younger than 35 in good health.

This clonotype has only a few counts. This chain connects TRBV20-1 to TRBJ2-1; 12 nucleotides match TRBD2. Germline CDR1 and CDR2: DFQATT and SNEGSKA (reference sequence). CDR3 size: 15 residues. The ends lost 4 bases at V and 5 bases at J; junction bases unmatched: 6. CDR3 in DNA: TGCAGTGCTAACAGACTAGCGGGGGAAAACAATGAGCAGTTCTTC. Translating gives CSANRLAGENNEQFF.

The chain joins TRBV20-1 to TRBJ2-3; 9 bases are a match to TRBD2. The CDR3 totals 16 residues. Unmatched junction bases numbered 12, after V lost 5 bases and J lost 3 bases. Germline CDR1 reads DFQATT; CDR2 reads SNEGSKA (reference sequence). In DNA form, the CDR3 reads TGCAGTGCTGGACCAGGGGTAGCGGGAGCGACAGATACGCAGTATTTT. This gives the protein CSAGPGVAGATDTQYF.

The chain joins TRBV9 to TRBJ1-1; D not certain. Trimming cost V 3 bases and J 4 bases, with 13 bases left between them. Germline CDR1 is SGDLS and CDR2 is YYNGEE. There are 14 residues in the CDR3. Here the CDR3 reads CASSDGPFPTEAFF. CDR3 coding DNA: TGTGCCAGCAGCGATGGGCCTTTTCCCACTGAAGCTTTCTTT.

The chain joins TRBV6-5 to TRBJ2-1, with 11 nucleotides matching TRBD2. Trimming at V came to 6 bases and at J to 4 bases, leaving 5 bases not matched to a gene. Germline-derived CDR1 and CDR2 are MNHEY and SVGAGI. The CDR3 has 15 residues. This CDR3 is CASRLWTSGYNEQFF. The CDR3 nucleotides read TGTGCCAGCAGACTCTGGACTAGCGGGTACAATGAGCAGTTCTTC.

The J gene is TRBJ1-5, the V gene TRBV20-1; TRBD1 matches 7 bases. V lost 3 bases to trimming and J lost 7 bases; unmatched junction nucleotides: 9. The CDR3 contains 14 residues. Germline lookup yields CDR1 DFQATT and CDR2 SNEGSKA (reference sequence). CDR3 loop: CSASAPGGHQPQHF. In nucleotides, the CDR3 is TGCAGTGCTAGCGCCCCAGGGGGACACCAGCCCCAGCATTTT.

The chain recombines TRBV9 with TRBJ2-1; 9 positions match TRBD2. V was pared by 0 bases and J by 5 bases, with 6 bases of the junction left unmatched. The CDR3 extends over 16 amino acids. Germline CDR1 is SGDLS and CDR2 is YYNGEE. CDR3 residues: CASSVELAGTNNEQFF. The CDR3 nucleotides read TGTGCCAGCAGCGTAGAGCTAGCGGGGACTAACAATGAGCAGTTCTTC.

V gene TRBV20-1 combines with J gene TRBJ2-7, with TRBD1 identical over 8 bases. Matching the DNA end better, TRBJ2-4 makes the J call doubtful. This CDR3 has 15 amino acids. The V gene's germline CDR1 is DFQATT and CDR2 SNEGSKA (reference sequence). The CDR3 coding sequence is TGCAGTGCTAGAGGTGGGACAGGTCTTGCGAACATTCAGTACTTC. Protein product: CSARGGTGLANIQYF.

J is TRBJ1-5 and V is TRBV12-3 or TRBV12-4; no reliable D call. The CDR3 is made up of 12 amino acids. Trimming removed 5 bases at V and 9 bases at J, with 11 bases between. CDR3 sequence reads: CASSRPTWPQHF. CDR3 nucleotides: TGTGCCAGCAGTCGACCCACTTGGCCCCAGCATTTT.

The rearrangement joins TRBV6-2 or TRBV6-3 to TRBJ1-2, with D hard to call. Trimming took off 11 bases at V and 0 bases at J, with 13 bases between the two ends. Germline loops: CDR1 MNHEY, CDR2 SVGEGT. The CDR3 sequence is 13 residues long. The CDR3 loop reads CAGSSVANYGYTF. DNA of the CDR3: TGTGCCGGATCCAGCGTAGCTAACTATGGCTACACCTTC.

In this sample, this clonotype turned up a few times. The chain employs TRBV2 and TRBJ1-4; 8 bases are shared with TRBD1. This CDR3 comprises 15 residues. Trimming took 5 bases from V and 6 from J; bases not matched to a gene: 8. CDR1 and CDR2 (germline): SNHLY, FYNNEI. CDR3 protein: CASSTPGGLDEKLFF. CDR3 in DNA: TGTGCCAGCAGTACCCCAGGGGGCTTGGATGAAAAACTGTTTTTT.

V is TRBV5-1 and J is TRBJ2-5; tentatively, D is TRBD1 (5 bases). This CDR3 has 15 residues. Germline V gene data show CDR1 as SGHRS and CDR2 as YFSETQ. The ends were cut back, 4 bases at V and 2 bases at J, with 15 bases in the middle. The CDR3 DNA follows: TGCGCCAGCAGCCCACAGGCGACAGCTCAAGAGACCCAGTACTTC. Translation: CASSPQATAQETQYF.

The chain is built from TRBV4-2 and TRBJ1-5; weak D call: TRBD1 (5 bases). Looked up from germline, CDR1 is LGHNA and CDR2 is YNFKEQ. The V gene lost 1 base and the J gene lost 4 bases, with 8 bases spanning the gap. The CDR3 has 14 residues. CDR3 protein: CASSQARVNQPQHF. The CDR3 DNA reads as TGTGCCAGCAGCCAAGCCAGGGTTAATCAGCCCCAGCATTTT.

This chain connects TRBV4-2 to TRBJ1-4; no definite D call. Germline V gives CDR1 LGHNA, CDR2 YNFKEQ. This CDR3 has 12 amino acids. The V gene lost 2 bases and the J gene lost 4 bases, with 2 bases spanning the gap. The CDR3 loop is CASSQRNEKLFF. Here the CDR3 DNA reads TGTGCCAGCAGCCAACGTAATGAAAAACTGTTTTTT.